These 13 T cell receptor beta chains were all obtained from the same sample, sequenced in a study of control samples from healthy donors and cancer patients. Measured with immunoSEQ multiplex PCR; TCRdb has only the in-frame clones, and not every one. The data show roughly 120,000 clones, with around 89% seen just once and approximately 18% held by the top ten. Material for sequencing was blood. All receptors come from a woman aged 50 to 60 in good health.

The chain carries TRBV12-5 and TRBJ2-2, with D perhaps being TRBD1 or TRBD2 (5 bases each). This CDR3 spans 12 amino acids. Deletions cut 6 bases from V and 6 bases from J, with 8 bases between. In germline, CDR1 is LGHNT, CDR2 FRNRAP. The CDR3 nucleotides read TGTGCTAGTGGGGGACGTGCCGGGGAGCTGTTTTTT. Its protein product is CASGGRAGELFF.

This clone was recorded once. V and J are TRBV4-1 and TRBJ2-7; TRBD1 aligns across 9 bases. The CDR3 consists of 15 residues. V was clipped by 1 base and J by 6 bases; unmatched bases: 7. The germline V gene encodes CDR1 MGHRA and CDR2 YSYEKL. The CDR3 region is CASSQGWDRVGEQYV. The CDR3 nucleotides are TGCGCCAGCAGCCAAGGATGGGACAGGGTTGGCGAGCAGTACGTC.

This chain connects TRBV19 to TRBJ1-5; no reliable D call. Per the germline V gene, CDR1 is LNHDA and CDR2 is SQIVND (reference sequence). This CDR3 contains 16 residues. Between the trimmed V and J ends, which lost 3 bases and 11 bases, there was a span of 23 bases. For the CDR3, the DNA is TGTGCCAGTAGTATTTTAAACGACCGGGCTCCACTCTCCCAGCATTTT. Translation: CASSILNDRAPLSQHF.

The genes are TRBV27 and TRBJ1-6; D not certain. CDR3 length: 12 residues. Germline CDR1 and CDR2: MNHEY and SMNVEV (reference sequence). The V gene lost 11 bases and the J gene lost 0 bases, with 5 bases spanning the gap. CDR3 bases: TGTGCCGGCCTCTCCTATAATTCACCCCTCCACTTT. Protein sequence: CAGLSYNSPLHF.

V and J are TRBV4-3 and TRBJ1-1, with D possibly being TRBD1 (5 bases). The germline gives CDR1 LGHNA, CDR2 YSLEER. The CDR3 has 17 amino acids. Trimming took off 0 bases at V and 0 bases at J, with 14 bases between the two ends. Written as DNA, the CDR3 is TGCGCCAGCAGCCAAGATCGGAGCACAGGATTGAACACTGAAGCTTTCTTT. This codes for CASSQDRSTGLNTEAFF.

The chain combines TRBV6-2 or TRBV6-3 with TRBJ2-7; TRBD2 matches at 11 bases. The CDR3 loop spans 16 amino acids. With V trimmed by 0 bases and J by 1 base, 2 bases remained unmatched. Germline V gene lookup returns CDR1 MNHEY and CDR2 SVGEGT. CDR3 in amino acids: CASSYSTSGNSYEQYV. CDR3 DNA: TGTGCCAGCAGTTACTCGACTAGCGGGAATTCCTACGAGCAGTACGTC.

V is TRBV7-3 and J is TRBJ2-1; TRBD2 aligns across 14 bases. The CDR3 spans 17 residues. V dropped 5 bases and J dropped 6; count of bases not matched to a gene: 9. Germline V gives CDR1 SGHTA, CDR2 FQGTGA. The CDR3 loop is CASSPTSGRASSNEQFF. CDR3 nucleotide sequence: TGTGCCAGCAGCCCGACTAGCGGGAGGGCCTCCAGCAATGAGCAGTTCTTC.

This clone was detected only a few times. The genes are TRBV5-4 and TRBJ1-3; D perhaps matches TRBD1 (5 bases). The CDR3 runs to 16 residues. The V end lost 4 bases, the J end lost 5 bases, and 19 bases lay between the germline ends. CDR1 is SGHNT, CDR2 YYREEE, per germline (reference sequence). CDR3 residues: CASSQRTGPLRNTIYF. The CDR3 coding sequence is TGTGCCAGCAGCCAGAGAACGGGGCCGCTACGAAACACCATATATTTT.

The CDR3 DNA reads TGTGCCAGCAGCCAATACCACCTCAAGAACTACAATGAGCAGTTCTTC. It specifies CASSQYHLKNYNEQFF. The chain recombines TRBV5-6 with TRBJ2-1; no firm D call. The CDR3 is 16 residues long. Between the trimmed V and J ends, which lost 4 bases and 3 bases, there was a span of 17 bases. Germline V gene data show CDR1 as SGHDT and CDR2 as YYEEEE.

This rearrangement joins TRBV4-3 to TRBJ1-6; 9 positions match TRBD1. Trimming cost V 0 bases and J 8 bases; bases outside gene matches: 8. The CDR3 is 17 residues long. Germline lookup yields CDR1 LGHNA and CDR2 YSLEER. DNA for the CDR3: TGCGCCAGCAGCCAAGATCACGGGGGGACAGGGTATTCACCCCTCCACTTT. It translates to CASSQDHGGTGYSPLHF.

This clone is a singleton in its sample. The V and J genes are TRBV7-2 and TRBJ1-3; D ambiguous. Per the germline V gene, CDR1 is SGHTA and CDR2 is FQGNSA. CDR3 length: 15 residues. The V end lost 3 bases, the J end lost 3 bases, and 12 bases lay between the germline ends. The CDR3: CASSFKPGYGNTIYF. The DNA of the CDR3 is TGTGCCAGCAGCTTCAAACCGGGGTATGGAAACACCATATATTTT.

This clone was observed once. The CDR3 DNA reads TGCGCCAGCAGCTTGGTTCATAAGGCCTACGAGCAGTACTTC. It yields the protein CASSLVHKAYEQYF. The rearrangement joins TRBV5-1 to TRBJ2-7; D ambiguous. Germline V gene data show CDR1 as SGHRS and CDR2 as YFSETQ. V was cut by 0 bases and J by 2 bases, with 9 bases left in between. The CDR3 spans 14 residues.

The rearrangement joins TRBV4-1 to TRBJ1-2; the D is unclear. The CDR3 is made up of 15 amino acids. Germline CDR1 MGHRA, CDR2 YSYEKL. Trimming took off 4 bases at V and 5 bases at J, with 17 bases between the two ends. The CDR3 region is CASSRLFLAEYGYTF. The CDR3 DNA reads as TGCGCCAGCAGCCGCTTATTTCTGGCAGAGTATGGCTACACCTTC.